This T cell receptor beta chain came from a study of cytomegalovirus exposure and HLA in healthy donors. Whole-study context: Samples from HLA-typed donors yielded approximately 88 million unique TCRs in an early data release.

Findings and caveats of the study: The study designated 150 or so TCR beta chains cytomegalovirus-associated.

Vbeta (60) and Jbeta (13) primers were used in the PCR. Data came from immunoSEQ multiplex PCR; TCRdb stores just in-frame clones and leaves some out. The sample lists 88,000 or so clones, approximately 60% occurring once. Notes on this clone: What it recognizes is unknown.

This CDR3 comprises 19 residues. V lost 4 bases to trimming and J lost 3 bases; unmatched junction nucleotides: 14. The germline V gene encodes CDR1 MRHNA and CDR2 SNTAGT. The gene calls are TRBV6-4 and TRBJ2-3; 12 bases line up with TRBD2. The sequenced material came from PBMCs. This receptor was obtained from a male donor in good health and CMV-seropositive. The chain's CDR3 is CASSVFPLAGGPSTDTQYF. The CDR3 DNA follows: TGTGCCAGCAGTGTCTTCCCACTAGCGGGAGGCCCCTCGACAGATACGCAGTATTTT.